This TCR beta chain comes out of a study of OX40 agonist ivuxolimab in advanced cancers. The overall study: Partial responses were achieved by three patients, of whom one had hepatocellular carcinoma and two had cutaneous melanoma. Overall study results and limits: Researchers did not determine the expanded peripheral T cells' antigen specificity.

As concerns this clone: Its antigen is currently unknown.

TCRdb's table, derived via immunoSEQ multiplex PCR, lists solely in-frame clones and lacks some. The sample has 45,000 to 50,000 clones; around nine tenths are singletons. Germline CDR1 and CDR2: SGHRS and YFSETQ. V lost 0 bases to trimming and J lost 4 bases; unmatched junction nucleotides: 4. The CDR3 sequence is 15 residues long. This sequence was found in an adult with an advanced solid tumor such as melanoma, head and neck, liver or kidney cancer. The J gene is TRBJ1-2, the V gene TRBV5-1, with 9 bases identical to TRBD1. Sequenced here: CD4+ or CD8+ T cells sorted from blood, sampled in a trial of the OX40 agonist ivuxolimab. CDR3 residues: CASSLGQGVGYGYTF. The CDR3 nucleotides read TGCGCCAGCAGCTTGGGACAGGGGGTAGGCTATGGCTACACCTTC.